The clone carrying this TCR beta chain was detected a few times. The entry originates in a study of OX40 agonist ivuxolimab in advanced cancers. The germline gives CDR1 LNHDA, CDR2 SQIVND (reference sequence). The CDR3 is made up of 11 amino acids. V was cut by 2 bases and J by 8 bases, with 4 bases left in between. Using immunoSEQ multiplex PCR, the repertoire was profiled, and TCRdb retains in-frame clones only, with some absent. This sample yields 66,000 or so clones, of which 85% are seen a single time; approximately 3.8% belongs to the top ten. The sequencing here drew on CD4+ or CD8+ T cells sorted from blood, taken in a trial of the OX40 agonist ivuxolimab. V is TRBV19 and J is TRBJ2-1, with no clear D. The sequence was collected from an adult with an advanced solid tumor such as melanoma, head and neck, liver or kidney cancer. CDR3 nucleotides: TGTGCCAGTAGTATATGGGATGAGCAGTTCTTC. It translates to CASSIWDEQFF.